The 31 T cell receptor beta chains below all came from one sample that was sequenced in a study of post-analysis software for immune sequencing data. The TCR beta cDNA libraries contained unique molecular identifiers. TCRdb fed the PCR reads into MiXCR, producing one record per CDR3 protein. The repertoire holds about 460,000 distinct CDR3 sequences, with nearly 45% as singletons. Study results and limitations: Roughly 5 TRBV segments, TRBV5-6, TRBV5-1 and TRBV20-1 among them, were found more frequent in patients than controls.

Antigens of these TCRs are unknown. Sequenced input: blood. The receptors derive from a girl aged 10 to 17 with multiple sclerosis.

This clonotype has ten or more counts. The chain employs TRBV29-1 and TRBJ2-4; D perhaps matches TRBD1 (6 bases). The V end was cut by 4 bases, the J end by 7 bases, with 14 bases between. The CDR3 is 13 amino acids. Per germline, CDR1 SQVTM and CDR2 ANQGSEA. CDR3 sequence reads: CSVGVDRSNIQYF. The CDR3 DNA reads TGCAGCGTTGGAGTGGACAGATCGAACATTCAGTACTTC. The full variable domain, completed using reference TRBV29-1 and TRBJ2-4, is SAVISQKPSRDICQRGTSLTIQCQVDSQVTMMFWYRQQPGQSLTLIATANQGSEATYESGFVIDKFPISRPNLTFSTLTVSNMSPEDSSIYLCSVGVDRSNIQYFGAGTRLSVL.

This clonotype has more than one count but fewer than ten. V gene TRBV29-1 combines with J gene TRBJ2-1; 11 bases match TRBD2. Germline assignment: CDR1 SQVTM and CDR2 ANQGSEA. The CDR3 extends over 13 amino acids. After removal of 5 bases from V and 8 bases from J, the junction contained 5 bases not matched to a gene. CDR3: CSVLTSGKHEQFF. CDR3 DNA sequence: TGCAGCGTTTTGACTAGCGGGAAGCATGAGCAGTTCTTC.

The chain links TRBV20-1 to TRBJ2-7, with 11 bases that match TRBD1. Germline V lookup: CDR1 DFQATT, CDR2 SNEGSKA (reference sequence). The CDR3 is 15 amino acids. Trimming removed 1 base from V and 2 bases from J; junction bases left unmatched: 4. CDR3 loop: CSARGGQGDPYEQYF. As DNA, the CDR3 is TGCAGTGCTAGAGGGGGACAGGGGGACCCCTACGAGCAGTACTTC.

This clonotype was seen a few times. The J gene is TRBJ1-2, the V gene TRBV7-2, with 7 bases fitting TRBD1. This CDR3 spans 15 amino acids. Germline assignment: CDR1 SGHTA and CDR2 FQGNSA. The V gene end was trimmed by 6 bases and the J gene end by 1 base; junction bases not matched to a gene: 8. The DNA of the CDR3 is TGTGCCAGCAGGACAGCAGGGGGATATAACTATGGCTACACCTTC. Translation: CASRTAGGYNYGYTF.

V usage is TRBV28 and J usage is TRBJ2-1, with 8 bases aligning to TRBD1. Germline V CDR1 and CDR2: MDHEN, SYDVKM. This CDR3 has 15 residues. The J segment lost 6 bases and the V segment lost 1 base, leaving 5 bases of the junction unmatched. CDR3 in DNA: TGTGCCAGCAGTTTATTGGACAGGGAAGGCAATGAGCAGTTCTTC. Its protein is CASSLLDREGNEQFF.

The V and J genes are TRBV20-1 and TRBJ2-1; D is undetermined. The CDR3 runs 15 residues. Looked up from germline, CDR1 is DFQATT and CDR2 is SNEGSKA (reference sequence). V was clipped by 7 bases and J by 8 bases, with 24 bases between them. The CDR3 spells CSVQAPPFSTDEQFF. The CDR3 DNA reads as TGCAGTGTCCAGGCCCCACCCTTCTCCACCGATGAGCAGTTCTTC.

About this clonotype itself: This may come from a read error, since a much larger clone is one base off. V is TRBV10-3 and J is TRBJ2-5; a possible D gene is TRBD2 (6 bases). The CDR3 is 15 residues long. Germline CDR1 ENHRY, CDR2 SYGVKD. Trimming left V 0 bases short and J 11 bases short, with 19 bases between. The CDR3 is CAISESLGSGNEQYF. In nucleotides, the CDR3 is TGTGCCATCAGTGAGTCGCTCGGGAGTGGCAATGAGCAGTACTTC.

This clonotype was seen a handful of times. This rearrangement joins TRBV4-3 to TRBJ2-1; 9 bases line up with TRBD1. Germline assignment: CDR1 LGHNA and CDR2 YSLEER. CDR3 length equals 16 residues. The ends lost 0 bases at V and 4 bases at J; junction bases unmatched: 4. CDR3 in amino acids: CASSQDGQGSYNEQFF. CDR3 bases: TGCGCCAGCAGCCAAGACGGACAGGGGTCATACAATGAGCAGTTCTTC.

The genes are TRBV3-1 and TRBJ2-3; D is possibly TRBD1 (5 bases). The germline V gene has CDR1 LGHDT and CDR2 YNNKEL (reference sequence). V was pared by 3 bases and J by 7 bases, with 11 bases between. The CDR3 has 13 amino acids. The CDR3 loop reads CASSQDNSNTQYF. DNA of the CDR3: TGTGCCAGCAGCCAGGACAACTCGAATACGCAGTATTTT.

This chain links TRBV20-1 with TRBJ2-6, with D perhaps TRBD1 (6 bases). CDR1 is DFQATT, CDR2 SNEGSKA, per germline (reference sequence). Trimming cost V 5 bases and J 4 bases, with 12 bases left between them. The length of the CDR3 is 14 residues. The CDR3 loop is CSASGVSGANVLTF. The DNA for the CDR3 is TGCAGTGCTTCAGGGGTCTCCGGGGCCAACGTCCTGACTTTC.

V is TRBV2 and J is TRBJ2-5; no reliable D call. Trimming cost V 6 bases and J 8 bases, with 7 bases left between them. The CDR3 loop spans 10 amino acids. Germline values: CDR1 SNHLY, CDR2 FYNNEI. CDR3 nucleotide sequence: TGTGCCAGCAGATCAGGAACCCAGTACTTC. Protein: CASRSGTQYF. The full variable domain, its missing parts supplied by reference TRBV2 and TRBJ2-5, is EPEVTQTPSHQVTQMGQEVILRCVPISNHLYFYWYRQILGQKVEFLVSFYNNEISEKSEIFDDQFSVERPDGSNFTLKIRSTKLEDSAMYFCASRSGTQYFGPGTRLLVL.

The chain carries TRBV27 and TRBJ2-1, with D possibly called TRBD1 or TRBD2 (6 bases each). This CDR3 contains 16 residues. Trimming took off 5 bases at V and 1 base at J, with 15 bases between the two ends. Per germline, CDR1 MNHEY and CDR2 SMNVEV (reference sequence). CDR3 loop: CASSPLGGKSYNEQFF. DNA of the CDR3: TGTGCCAGCAGTCCCCTAGGGGGGAAATCCTACAATGAGCAGTTCTTC.

This clonotype was picked up a small number of times. The chain couples TRBV20-1 to TRBJ2-3; the match to TRBD2 covers 12 bases. The CDR3 is 16 residues long. Germline V gives CDR1 DFQATT, CDR2 SNEGSKA (reference sequence). Losses at the gene ends were 4 bases for V and 2 bases for J; bases not matched to a gene: 7. The DNA of the CDR3 is TGCAGTGCTACCCGTGGGACTAGCGGGCACACAGATACGCAGTATTTT. It specifies CSATRGTSGHTDTQYF.

The chain recombines TRBV29-1 with TRBJ2-3; D might be TRBD2 (5 bases). The germline gives CDR1 SQVTM, CDR2 ANQGSEA. The V end lost 4 bases, the J end lost 5 bases, and 13 bases lay between the germline ends. The CDR3 loop spans 13 amino acids. As DNA, the CDR3 is TGCAGCGTTGTGGCTAGAGGGAGAGATACGCAGTATTTT. Translation gives CSVVARGRDTQYF.

This sequence joins TRBV2 and TRBJ2-1; TRBD1 matches at 10 bases. The ends lost 6 bases at V and 6 bases at J; junction bases unmatched: 8. The germline gives CDR1 SNHLY, CDR2 FYNNEI. The CDR3 spans 15 residues. This CDR3 is CASRDRTGGSNEQFF. The CDR3 region has the DNA TGTGCCAGCAGAGATAGGACAGGGGGGAGCAATGAGCAGTTCTTC.

The chain joins TRBV10-3 to TRBJ1-1, with TRBD1 matching 7 bases. Germline values: CDR1 ENHRY, CDR2 SYGVKD. V dropped 6 bases and J dropped 3; count of bases not matched to a gene: 7. This CDR3 comprises 14 residues. CDR3 amino acids: CAIRQGRMDTEAFF. The CDR3 nucleotides are TGTGCCATCAGACAGGGGAGGATGGACACTGAAGCTTTCTTT.

The chain couples TRBV9 to TRBJ2-1, with 14 bases identical to TRBD2. V shed 0 bases, J shed 1 base, and the junction held 12 bases outside the gene matches. CDR3 length: 21 amino acids. Per germline, CDR1 SGDLS and CDR2 YYNGEE. The CDR3 bases are TGTGCCAGCAGCGTAGGGAGGGGGACTAGCGGGAGACAGGGGTCCTACAATGAGCAGTTCTTC. Protein product: CASSVGRGTSGRQGSYNEQFF.

This clonotype has only a few counts. The rearrangement links TRBV28 to TRBJ1-2, with 7 positions matching TRBD1. This CDR3 comprises 15 residues. The V gene end was trimmed by 7 bases and the J gene end by 8 bases; junction bases not matched to a gene: 16. The V gene's germline CDR1 is MDHEN and CDR2 SYDVKM. The chain's CDR3 is CASTPGTAMITGYTF. CDR3 in DNA: TGTGCCAGCACTCCAGGGACAGCGATGATAACGGGCTACACCTTC.

This clonotype was counted a few times. The chain recombines TRBV2 with TRBJ2-3, with 11 bases matching TRBD1. Trimming removed 4 bases from V and 1 base from J; junction bases left unmatched: 4. CDR3 length: 16 residues. CDR1 and CDR2 (germline): SNHLY, FYNNEI. CDR3 DNA: TGTGCCAGCAGTGGCGGGGACAGGGGGGGCACAGATACGCAGTATTTT. Translated: CASSGGDRGGTDTQYF. Full variable domain (remainder filled in from reference TRBV2 and TRBJ2-3): EPEVTQTPSHQVTQMGQEVILRCVPISNHLYFYWYRQILGQKVEFLVSFYNNEISEKSEIFDDQFSVERPDGSNFTLKIRSTKLEDSAMYFCASSGGDRGGTDTQYFGPGTRLTVL.

J is TRBJ2-4 and V is TRBV21-1; the table calls TRBD1, which could not be checked here. TRBV21-1 is an annotated pseudogene. The CDR3 runs 14 residues. CDR3 in amino acids: CASIDRGGKNIQYF. The CDR3 DNA follows: TGTGCCAGCATCGACAGGGGGGGCAAAAACATTCAGTACTTC.

CDR3 loop: CASSFSRTTDTQYF. CDR3 bases: TGTGCCAGCAGCTTCTCGCGAACCACAGATACGCAGTATTTT. V gene TRBV11-2 combines with J gene TRBJ2-3; no definite D call. Germline CDR1 reads SGHAT; CDR2 reads FQNNGV. This CDR3 contains 14 residues. The ends were cut back, 3 bases at V and 2 bases at J, with 9 bases in the middle.

This clonotype appeared a few times. The CDR3 DNA reads TGTGCCAGCAGCTTAGTTGGGGCCCAGCCCCAGCATTTT. Residues: CASSLVGAQPQHF. This chain links TRBV7-2 with TRBJ1-5, with a tentative D call TRBD1 (5 bases). CDR1 and CDR2 (germline): SGHTA, FQGNSA. The CDR3 consists of 13 residues. Trimming shortened V by 1 base and J by 7 bases, and 8 bases separated the two germline ends.

This clonotype was counted only a few times. The chain links TRBV9 to TRBJ2-1, with D unresolved. Between the trimmed V and J ends, which lost 0 bases and 7 bases, there was a span of 5 bases. This CDR3 is 12 amino acids long. Germline V gene lookup returns CDR1 SGDLS and CDR2 YYNGEE. CDR3 amino acids: CASSVVSNEQFF. In DNA, the CDR3 is TGTGCCAGCAGCGTAGTTTCTAATGAGCAGTTCTTC.

The chain couples TRBV7-9 to TRBJ1-5, with 8 bases matching TRBD1. CDR3 length: 17 residues. V dropped 0 bases and J dropped 7; count of bases not matched to a gene: 11. Germline values: CDR1 SEHNR, CDR2 FQNEAQ (reference sequence). In DNA, the CDR3 is TGTGCCAGCAGCTTAGCCCCTTATGGGGACAGGTCCCAGCCCCAGCATTTT. It yields the protein CASSLAPYGDRSQPQHF. The full variable domain, in which reference TRBV7-9 and TRBJ1-5 provide the parts outside the CDR3, is DTGVSQNPRHKITKRGQNVTFRCDPISEHNRLYWYRQTLGQGPEFLTYFQNEAQLEKSRLLSDRFSAERPKGSFSTLEIQRTEQGDSAMYLCASSLAPYGDRSQPQHFGDGTRLSIL.

A few counts support this clonotype. Its ends do not fully match the called genes, so a read error is possible. The gene calls are TRBV29-1 and TRBJ2-4, with D possibly TRBD2 on 5 matching bases. The CDR3 has 14 amino acids. The germline V gene encodes CDR1 SQVTM and CDR2 ANQGSEA. CDR3 sequence: CSVETVLAKNSQYF. The CDR3 bases are TGCAGCGTTGAGACCGTGCTAGCCAAAAACAGTCAGTACTTC.

This chain uses TRBV20-1 with TRBJ2-1; TRBD2 matches 8 bases. The CDR3 has 15 amino acids. Germline V CDR1 and CDR2: DFQATT, SNEGSKA (reference sequence). J gave up 6 bases and V 0 bases, and 7 bases lay outside the gene matches. In nucleotides, the CDR3 is TGCAGTGCTAGAGAGGGTAGCGGGATCGGCAATGAGCAGTTCTTC. The encoded protein is CSAREGSGIGNEQFF.

The V call is TRBV9, the J call TRBJ1-1; TRBD1 matches at 8 bases. This CDR3 is 16 amino acids long. V was pared by 2 bases and J by 0 bases, with 6 bases of the junction left unmatched. Germline lookup yields CDR1 SGDLS and CDR2 YYNGEE. CDR3 residues: CASSVGTGFMNTEAFF. The DNA for the CDR3 is TGTGCCAGCAGCGTGGGGACAGGTTTCATGAACACTGAAGCTTTCTTT.

In this sample, this clonotype turned up a few times. V and J are TRBV27 and TRBJ1-2; a weak D match, TRBD1 (5 bases). The CDR3 loop spans 15 amino acids. V was pared by 5 bases and J by 7 bases, with 20 bases between. The germline CDR1 and CDR2 sequences are MNHEY and SMNVEV (reference sequence). CDR3 in amino acids: CASSPTGDGLRGYTF. CDR3 nucleotides: TGTGCCAGCAGTCCTACCGGGGACGGCCTTCGTGGCTACACCTTC.

The rearrangement uses TRBV9 and TRBJ1-2; D call uncertain. The length of the CDR3 is 10 residues. Germline-derived CDR1 and CDR2 are SGDLS and YYNGEE. Trimming took 5 bases from V and 8 from J, leaving 7 bases between them. DNA of the CDR3: TGTGCCAGCAGGTGGGGAGGCTACACCTTC. This gives the protein CASRWGGYTF.

The chain links TRBV6-5 to TRBJ2-3, with D unresolved. Germline V CDR1 and CDR2: MNHEY, SVGAGI. V lost 2 bases and J lost 4, with 13 bases in between. The CDR3 has 15 amino acids. The CDR3 DNA is TGTGCCAGCAGTTACCAGGTCCCACCGGCAGATACGCAGTATTTT. Its protein is CASSYQVPPADTQYF.

This clonotype was counted a few times. This rearrangement joins TRBV10-3 to TRBJ2-3, with 14 nucleotides matching TRBD2. J was trimmed by 4 bases and V by 0 bases; bases with no gene match: 0. This CDR3 has 16 amino acids. Germline V gene lookup returns CDR1 ENHRY and CDR2 SYGVKD. Here the CDR3 reads CAISESGLAGADTQYF. CDR3 nucleotides: TGTGCCATCAGTGAGTCGGGACTAGCGGGAGCAGATACGCAGTATTTT.